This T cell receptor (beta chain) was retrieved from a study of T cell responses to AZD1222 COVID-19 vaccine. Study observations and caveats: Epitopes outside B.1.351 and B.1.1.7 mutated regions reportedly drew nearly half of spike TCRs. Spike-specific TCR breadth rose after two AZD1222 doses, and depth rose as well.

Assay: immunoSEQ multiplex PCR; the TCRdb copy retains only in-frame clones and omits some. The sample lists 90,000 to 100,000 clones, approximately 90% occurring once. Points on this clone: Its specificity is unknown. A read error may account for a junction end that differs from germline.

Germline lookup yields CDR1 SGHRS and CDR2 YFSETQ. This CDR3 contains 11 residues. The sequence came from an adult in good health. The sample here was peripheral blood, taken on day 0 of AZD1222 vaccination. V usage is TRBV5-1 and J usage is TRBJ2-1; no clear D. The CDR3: CASSLGVEQFF. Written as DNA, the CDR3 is TGTGCCAGCAGCTTGGGTGTTGAGCAGTTCTTC.